This is a list of T cell receptor beta chains from one sample in a study of Ad26.COV2.S vaccination and SARS-CoV-2 variants. TCRdb's table, derived via immunoSEQ multiplex PCR, lists solely in-frame clones and lacks some. Among approximately 480,000 clones, around nine tenths were seen once, and the ten largest hold around 13%. This specimen consisted of peripheral blood, obtained in a trial of Ad26.COV2.S vaccine versus placebo. The receptors stem from a person aged 18-65 years who received the Ad26.COV2.S COVID-19 vaccine or a placebo. The CDR3 runs from the conserved cysteine through the conserved F or W. The D gene is left open where the match is weak. A clone size is listed for some rows: how often the clone was seen (once, few, many), or a class if it is expanded.

>TRBJ2-2|TRBV6-5|few|TRBD2
CASSYFSGSTTGELFF
TGTGCCAGCAGTTATTTTAGCGGGAGCACTACCGGGGAGCTGTTTTTT
>TRBJ2-5|TRBV12-3/TRBV12-4|-|-
CASSPDRTQYF
TGTGCCAGCAGTCCCGACAGGACCCAGTACTTC
>TRBJ2-5|TRBV5-8|-|TRBD1
CASSLGTGGETQYF
TGTGCCAGCAGCTTGGGGACAGGGGGAGAGACCCAGTACTTC
>TRBJ1-6|TRBV5-4|-|-
CASSFFPDTDSPLHF
TGTGCCAGCAGCTTCTTTCCAGACACCGATTCACCCCTCCACTTT
>TRBJ2-7|TRBV28|-|-
CASWRRPNEQYF
TGTGCCAGCTGGCGGCGGCCAAACGAGCAGTACTTC
>TRBJ1-4|TRBV6-5|once|TRBD1
CASRQGAGGNEKLFF
TGTGCCAGCAGACAGGGGGCAGGGGGTAATGAAAAACTGTTTTTT
>TRBJ2-3|TRBV27|-|-
CASSDWTAGADTQYF
TGTGCCAGCAGTGATTGGACCGCTGGGGCAGATACGCAGTATTTT
>TRBJ1-5|TRBV29-1|many|-
CSVEEGTGNQPQHF
TGCAGCGTTGAAGAAGGAACAGGGAATCAGCCCCAGCATTTT
>TRBJ1-6|TRBV9|-|-
CASSVLPVSSSYNSPLHF
TGTGCCAGCAGCGTCCTCCCTGTTTCTAGCTCCTATAATTCACCCCTCCACTTT
>TRBJ2-2|TRBV11-1|-|-
CASSLIAGAGTGELFF
TGTGCCAGCAGCTTAATTGCAGGGGCTGGTACCGGGGAGCTGTTTTTT
>TRBJ2-7|TRBV12-3/TRBV12-4|-|-
CASRSDGSYEQYF
TGTGCCAGCCGCTCGGACGGATCCTACGAGCAGTACTTC
>TRBJ1-1|TRBV28|-|TRBD1
CASRVITTGASEAFF
TGTGCCAGCAGGGTAATAACGACAGGGGCGAGTGAAGCTTTCTTT
>TRBJ1-4|TRBV28|-|-
CASSSTGGRSEKLFF
TGTGCCAGCAGTTCAACGGGGGGGCGTAGTGAAAAACTGTTTTTT
>TRBJ2-3|TRBV20-1|few|-
CSAGRDTQYF
TGCAGTGCTGGACGGGATACGCAGTATTTT
>TRBJ1-6|TRBV19|once|-
CASSIRASNNSPLHF
TGTGCCAGTAGTATTAGGGCCAGCAATAATTCACCCCTCCACTTT
>TRBJ1-3|TRBV9|-|-
CASSSRPGRGDTIYF
TGTGCCAGCAGCTCCAGACCTGGGCGTGGAGACACCATATATTTT
>TRBJ2-1|TRBV6-2/TRBV6-3|-|-
CASSYDTPEQFF
TGTGCCAGCAGTTACGACACGCCAGAGCAGTTCTTC
>TRBJ2-1|TRBV4-3|-|TRBD2
CASSQDGAGGLTYNEQFF
TGCGCCAGCAGCCAAGACGGGGCGGGAGGACTCACCTACAATGAGCAGTTCTTC
>TRBJ2-5|TRBV3-1/TRBV3-2|-|-
CASSQARRETQYF
TGTGCCAGCAGCCAAGCCCGCCGGGAGACCCAGTACTTC
>TRBJ2-1|TRBV7-3|many|TRBD2
CASSLTSGIPSNEQFF
TGTGCCAGCAGCTTAACTAGCGGGATTCCTTCCAATGAGCAGTTCTTC
>TRBJ2-6|TRBV14|-|-
CASSQDPGYGANVLTF
TGTGCCAGCAGCCAAGACCCGGGATATGGGGCCAACGTCCTGACTTTC
>TRBJ2-3|TRBV7-3|-|-
CASSPWGTTDTQYF
TGTGCCAGCAGCCCATGGGGGACTACAGATACGCAGTATTTT
>TRBJ2-3|TRBV19|-|-
CASSIPSSTDTQYF
TGTGCCAGTAGTATCCCCTCTAGCACAGATACGCAGTATTTT
>TRBJ2-3|TRBV19|-|-
CASSLPGRVDDTQYF
TGTGCCAGTAGTCTCCCAGGCAGGGTGGACGATACGCAGTATTTT
>TRBJ1-2|TRBV5-1|-|TRBD1
CASSSQPAGTEGTF
TGCGCCAGCAGCTCCCAGCCAGCCGGGACAGAGGGCACCTTC
>TRBJ1-4|TRBV7-2|once|-
CASSEQGSRNEKLFF
TGTGCCAGCAGCGAACAGGGTTCGCGAAACGAAAAACTGTTTTTT
>TRBJ1-2|TRBV28|few|-
CASRDPGRNYGYTF
TGTGCCAGCAGGGACCCGGGACGGAACTATGGCTACACCTTC
>TRBJ2-1|TRBV30|-|-
CAWSSLNEQFF
TGTGCCTGGAGTTCTCTCAATGAGCAGTTCTTC
>TRBJ1-6|TRBV11-2|-|TRBD1
CASSQGARADSPLHF
TGTGCCAGCAGCCAGGGGGCAAGGGCGGATTCACCCCTCCACTTT
>TRBJ1-3|TRBV28|-|-
CASSLILGFKGNTIYF
TGTGCCAGCAGTCTAATCCTGGGTTTCAAGGGAAACACCATATATTTT
>TRBJ2-1|TRBV18|few|TRBD2
CASSPDISGRSNEQFF
TGTGCCAGCTCACCCGACATCAGCGGGAGAAGCAATGAGCAGTTCTTC
>TRBJ1-3|TRBV6-1|-|-
CASSESGNTIYF
TGTGCCAGCAGTGAATCAGGAAACACCATATATTTT
>TRBJ1-5|TRBV28|-|-
CASSEGFQPQHF
TGTGCCAGCAGTGAAGGCTTTCAGCCCCAGCATTTT
>TRBJ1-2|TRBV10-3|once|-
CAISGAGNYGYTF
TGTGCCATCAGTGGGGCGGGAAACTATGGCTACACCTTC
>TRBJ2-2|TRBV7-2|-|TRBD1
CASSSGQGARTGELFF
TGTGCCAGCAGCTCGGGACAGGGGGCGCGGACCGGGGAGCTGTTTTTT
>TRBJ1-4|TRBV29-1|-|-
CSVLRGEKLFF
TGCAGCGTTCTCCGGGGTGAAAAACTGTTTTTT
>TRBJ2-7|TRBV4-3|-|-
CASSQDRDWTYEQYF
TGCGCCAGCAGCCAAGACCGGGACTGGACCTACGAGCAGTACTTC
>TRBJ2-1|TRBV29-1|-|-
CSVDISYNEQFF
TGCAGCGTGGATATCTCCTACAATGAGCAGTTCTTC
>TRBJ2-1|TRBV29-1|-|TRBD2
CSVEARGTSGRNEQFF
TGCAGCGTTGAAGCGCGCGGGACTAGCGGGAGAAATGAGCAGTTCTTC
>TRBJ2-7|TRBV6-2/TRBV6-3|few|-
CASSFGDFPYEQYF
TGTGCCAGCAGTTTTGGGGACTTTCCCTACGAGCAGTACTTC
>TRBJ2-7|TRBV10-3|-|-
CAISGATSYEQYF
TGTGCCATCAGTGGAGCGACCTCCTACGAGCAGTACTTC
>TRBJ1-5|TRBV2|-|TRBD1
CASVGTGSNQPQHF
TGTGCCAGCGTGGGGACAGGGAGCAATCAGCCCCAGCATTTT
>TRBJ1-4|TRBV4-3|-|TRBD1
CASSQLDRANEKLFF
TGCGCCAGCAGCCAACTAGACAGGGCAAATGAAAAACTGTTTTTT
>TRBJ2-5|TRBV11-2|-|-
CASSLRKTQYF
TGTGCCAGCAGCTTACGGAAGACCCAGTACTTC
>TRBJ1-1|TRBV7-9|once|TRBD1
CASSFVLSVRRGQGKGAFF
TGTGCCAGCAGCTTTGTTCTGTCCGTCCGCCGGGGACAGGGGAAGGGAGCTTTCTTT
>TRBJ2-3|TRBV7-9|-|-
CASSARGGADTQYF
TGTGCCAGCAGCGCCCGCGGGGGCGCAGATACGCAGTATTTT
>TRBJ2-7|TRBV6-2/TRBV6-3|-|-
CASSGGLRQQYF
TGTGCCAGCAGTGGAGGACTTAGACAGCAGTACTTC
>TRBJ1-3|TRBV28|-|TRBD1
CASSLILRATGTSGNTIYF
TGTGCCAGCAGTCTCATCCTCCGCGCGACAGGGACCTCTGGAAACACCATATATTTT
>TRBJ1-1|TRBV19|-|-
CASTWGANTEAFF
TGTGCCAGTACCTGGGGCGCGAACACTGAAGCTTTCTTT
>TRBJ2-7|TRBV18|-|TRBD1
CASSSGTGGYEQYF
TGTGCCAGCTCCTCTGGGACAGGGGGCTACGAGCAGTACTTC
>TRBJ1-3|TRBV7-2|-|-
CASRGYNEAGGNTIYF
TGTGCCAGCCGCGGGTACAACGAGGCCGGGGGAAACACCATATATTTT
>TRBJ2-7|TRBV18|-|-
CASSPQGLEYEQYF
TGTGCCAGCTCACCCCAGGGTTTAGAGTACGAGCAGTACTTC
>TRBJ2-3|TRBV7-3|-|TRBD2
CASSPAGGRGNTQYF
TGTGCCAGCAGCCCGGCCGGCGGGAGGGGGAATACGCAGTATTTT